What follows is one T cell receptor beta chain and its context. Its target is unknown. The source of the sample is a study of early T cells in non-severe SARS-CoV-2 infection. For the study at large: Sequenced material consisted of bulk RNA (from unsorted whole blood), and chains were unpaired.

Germline V lookup: CDR1 SGHAT, CDR2 FQDESV (reference sequence). V lost 3 bases, J lost 16 bases, and 3 bases stayed unmatched. This CDR3 comprises 12 residues. Each cDNA molecule carried a unique molecular identifier. One entry per CDR3 protein, called by TCRdb with MiXCR from the 5' RACE reads. The sample lists 87,000 or so distinct CDR3 sequences, around 15% seen once, with 5% to 7% in the top ten. Whole-study findings and limits: VDJdb-based matching was biased toward anti-spike CD8 responses and missed private and CD4 specificities.

The TCR was taken from an adult who was a healthcare worker with PCR-confirmed SARS-CoV-2 infection or an uninfected control (not recorded which). The chain links TRBV11-1 to TRBJ2-1, with 13 bases fitting TRBD2. The sequencing sample was made of whole blood. The CDR3: CASSFGLAGVFF. As DNA, the CDR3 is TGTGCCAGCAGCTTCGGACTAGCGGGGGTTTTCTTC.